The present TCR beta chain was sequenced within a study of T cell repertoires in cytomegalovirus infection. As concerns this clonotype: Its antigen is still unknown.

Via MiXCR, TCRdb re-called the reads, giving one row per CDR3 protein. The table shows roughly 120,000 distinct CDR3 sequences, with 29% occurring only once. Trimming took 4 bases from V and 3 from J, leaving 10 bases between them. Germline V gene sequence: CDR1 WSHSY, CDR2 SAAADI. The CDR3 has 13 residues. This material consisted of CD8+ T cells from cultured PBMCs, taken from culture after CMV antigen stimulation. The gene calls are TRBV10-2 and TRBJ2-7; D is ambiguous. The sequence was obtained from a human donor in good health (CMV status not recorded). Some clones in this sample may be carry-over from other donors' samples. The CDR3 sequence is CASSGLVGYEQYF. The CDR3 nucleotides read TGCGCCAGCAGTGGGTTGGTAGGCTACGAGCAGTACTTC.